This paragraph covers one T cell receptor (beta chain) sequence. Its antigen is not known. The data belong to a study of T cell responses to AZD1222 COVID-19 vaccine. Study-level points and caveats: Repertoire samples came only from after the peak T cell response.

The table came from immunoSEQ multiplex PCR; TCRdb's copy has only in-frame clones and leaves some out. The sample consists of just over 150,000 clones, 85% to 95% of them appearing once. The TCR sequence derives from an adult who received the AZD1222 COVID-19 vaccine. The specimen comprised peripheral blood, sampled 28 days after the second AZD1222 dose.

The chain's CDR3 is CASSEDRYEAFF. The CDR3 DNA follows: TGTGCCAGCAGTGAAGACAGATATGAAGCTTTCTTT. The chain joins TRBV6-1 to TRBJ1-1; D is undetermined. Germline lookup yields CDR1 MNHNS and CDR2 SASEGT. The CDR3 runs to 12 residues. Trimming left V 1 base short and J 7 bases short, with 7 bases between.